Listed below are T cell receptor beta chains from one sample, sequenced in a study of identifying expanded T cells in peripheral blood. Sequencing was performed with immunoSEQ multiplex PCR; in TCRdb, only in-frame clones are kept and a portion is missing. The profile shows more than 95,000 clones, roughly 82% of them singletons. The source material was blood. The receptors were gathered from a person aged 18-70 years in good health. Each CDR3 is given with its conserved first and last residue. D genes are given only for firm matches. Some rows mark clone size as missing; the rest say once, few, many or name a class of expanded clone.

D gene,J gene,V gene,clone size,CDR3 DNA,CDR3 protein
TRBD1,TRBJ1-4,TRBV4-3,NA,TGCGCCAGCAGCCAAGCCGGGACAGGGGAATGGGGTGAAAAACTGTTTTTT,CASSQAGTGEWGEKLFF
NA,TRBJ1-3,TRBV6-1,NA,TGTGCCAGCAGTGCAGTTGGGAGGGGGGGAAGCTCTGGAAACACCATATATTTT,CASSAVGRGGSSGNTIYF
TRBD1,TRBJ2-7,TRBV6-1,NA,TGTGCCAGCCACGGGACAGGGGGACCCTACGAGCAGTACTTC,CASHGTGGPYEQYF
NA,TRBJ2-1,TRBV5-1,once,TGCGCCAGCAGCTACCAGACAGGACGGAGGATATACAATGAGCAGTTCTTC,CASSYQTGRRIYNEQFF
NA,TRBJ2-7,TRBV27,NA,TGTGCCAGCAGGGGGAGAACCCTGGGGGAGCAGTACTTC,CASRGRTLGEQYF
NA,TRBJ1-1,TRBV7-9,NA,TGTGCCAGCAGCCTCGCCGGCGAAGCTTTCTTT,CASSLAGEAFF
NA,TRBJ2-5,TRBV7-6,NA,TGTGCCAGCAGCTGGGAAGATAGGGAGACCCAGTACTTC,CASSWEDRETQYF
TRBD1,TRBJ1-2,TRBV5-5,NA,TGTGCCAGCAGCACGACAGGGGACTACGGCTACACCTTC,CASSTTGDYGYTF
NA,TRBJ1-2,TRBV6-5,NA,TGTGCCAGCAGTTACTACGGTGACCCAAACTATGGCTACACCTTC,CASSYYGDPNYGYTF
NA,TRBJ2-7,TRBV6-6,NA,TGTGCCAGCAGTTCCACAGGGCTCTACGAGCAGTACTTC,CASSSTGLYEQYF
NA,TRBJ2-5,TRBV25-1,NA,TGTGCCAGCAGTGAATATCAGGGGAAGACCCAGTACTTC,CASSEYQGKTQYF
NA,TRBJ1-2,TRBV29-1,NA,TGCAGCGTTCCCTTCCACCAAGGCGATGGCTACACCTTC,CSVPFHQGDGYTF
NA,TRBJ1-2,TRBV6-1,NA,TGTGCCAGCAGAATCACTGCTAACTATGGCTACACCTTC,CASRITANYGYTF
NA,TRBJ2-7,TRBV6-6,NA,TGTGCCAGCCTGGGGGACCCAGACTACGAGCAGTACTTC,CASLGDPDYEQYF
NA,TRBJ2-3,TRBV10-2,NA,TGCGCCAGCAGTGACATCTCTAGCACAGATACGCAGTATTTT,CASSDISSTDTQYF
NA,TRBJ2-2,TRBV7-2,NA,TGTGCCAGCAGCTTAGCGTGGATTTCGAACACCGGGGAGCTGTTTTTT,CASSLAWISNTGELFF
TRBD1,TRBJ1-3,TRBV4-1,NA,TGCGCCAGCAGCCTACAGGGGGCTGGAAACACCATATATTTT,CASSLQGAGNTIYF
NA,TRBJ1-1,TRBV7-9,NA,TGTGCCAGCACTATTGGCCGGGACTGGGGGTTGAACACTGAAGCTTTCTTT,CASTIGRDWGLNTEAFF
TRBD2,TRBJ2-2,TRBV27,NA,TGTGCCAGCAGCTATCGGCTAGCGGGGGCCACCGGGGAGCTGTTTTTT,CASSYRLAGATGELFF
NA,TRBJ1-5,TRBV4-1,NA,TGCGCCAGCAGCCGACAGCCCGATCAGCCCCAGCATTTT,CASSRQPDQPQHF
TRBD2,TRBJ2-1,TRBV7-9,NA,TGTGCCAGCAGCCGTCGACTAGCGGGGATGAATGAGCAGTTCTTC,CASSRRLAGMNEQFF
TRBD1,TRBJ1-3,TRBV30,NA,TGTGCCTGGAGTGCCGGGACAGTGGGAAACACCATATATTTT,CAWSAGTVGNTIYF
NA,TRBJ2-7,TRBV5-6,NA,TGTGCCAGCAGCTCGATGTACCAGGGGGGCTACGAGCAGTACTTC,CASSSMYQGGYEQYF
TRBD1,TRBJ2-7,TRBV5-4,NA,TGTGCCAGCAGCGCTCCCGGGACAGGGAGCCACGAGCAGTACTTC,CASSAPGTGSHEQYF
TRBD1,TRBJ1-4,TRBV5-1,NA,TGCGCCAGCAACTTGGCAGGGGGGGAAGAAAAACTGTTTTTT,CASNLAGGEEKLFF
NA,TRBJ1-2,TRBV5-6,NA,TGTGCCAGCACCTGGGGGGCTTCCTATGGCTACACCTTC,CASTWGASYGYTF
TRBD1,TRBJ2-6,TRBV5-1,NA,TGCGCCAGCAGCCCGGGACAGACGAGCTCTGGGGCCAACGTCCTGACTTTC,CASSPGQTSSGANVLTF
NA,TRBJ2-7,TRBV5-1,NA,TGCGCCAGCAGATTCGGGGGTAAGGAAGAGCAGTACTTC,CASRFGGKEEQYF
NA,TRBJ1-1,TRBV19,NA,TGTGCCAGTAGTGTCGGACAGCTGAACACTGAAGCTTTCTTT,CASSVGQLNTEAFF
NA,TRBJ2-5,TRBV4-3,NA,TGCGCCAGCAGCCAAGAGAGGGCGAGGGCAGAGACCCAGTACTTC,CASSQERARAETQYF
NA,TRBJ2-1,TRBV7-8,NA,TGTGCCAGCAGCTTAGTAGTATCCTCGAGCAATGAGCAGTTCTTC,CASSLVVSSSNEQFF
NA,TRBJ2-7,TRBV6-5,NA,TGTGCCAGCACCTCGGGTCCCTACGAGCAGTACTTC,CASTSGPYEQYF
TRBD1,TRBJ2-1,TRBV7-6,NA,TGTGCCAGCGGGACAGGAGAGACCTACAATGAGCAGTTCTTC,CASGTGETYNEQFF
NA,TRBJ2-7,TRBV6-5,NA,TGTGCCAGCAGCCGCGGGGCGGCCTACGAGCAGTACTTC,CASSRGAAYEQYF
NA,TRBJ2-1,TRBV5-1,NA,TGCGCCAGCAGTACGTATGAGACAGGAGTGCATGAGCAGTTCTTC,CASSTYETGVHEQFF
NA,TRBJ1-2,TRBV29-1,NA,TGCAGCGTATTAACCGAGAGGGGAGCGGGGAATGGCTACACCTTC,CSVLTERGAGNGYTF
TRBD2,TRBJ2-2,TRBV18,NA,TGTGCCAGCTCACCACTCGCGTCTAGCGGGGGGCCGAACACCGGGGAGCTGTTTTTT,CASSPLASSGGPNTGELFF
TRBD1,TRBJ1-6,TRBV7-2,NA,TGTGCCAGCAGCTTAAGGTCGGGACAGGGGGTCACCCTCCACTTT,CASSLRSGQGVTLHF
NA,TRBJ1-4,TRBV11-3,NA,TGTGCCAGCAGCTTAGACGGCGGGGCAAGCGAAAAACTGTTTTTT,CASSLDGGASEKLFF
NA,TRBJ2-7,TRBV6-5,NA,TGTGCCAGCAGTTGGGTAGGGGCGGTGGAGCAGTACTTC,CASSWVGAVEQYF
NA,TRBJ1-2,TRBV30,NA,TGTGCCTGGCACCCTAAGTTTAATCAGGGATACTATGGCTACACCTTC,CAWHPKFNQGYYGYTF
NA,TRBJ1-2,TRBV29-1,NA,TGCAGCGTTGATAGGGAGCTGAGTACCGTCTCCACACACTTC,CSVDRELSTVSTHF
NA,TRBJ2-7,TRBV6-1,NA,TGTGCCAGCAGTGAATTTCGTTCACTGGTACTTTCCTACGAGCAGTACTTC,CASSEFRSLVLSYEQYF
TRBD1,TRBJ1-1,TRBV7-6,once,TGTGCCAGCAGCTTTAGTGGGACAGGGGACACTGAAGCTTTCTTT,CASSFSGTGDTEAFF
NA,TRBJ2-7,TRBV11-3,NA,TGTGCCAGCTCCCTAGGGGGGATAACCTACTACGAGCAGTACTTC,CASSLGGITYYEQYF
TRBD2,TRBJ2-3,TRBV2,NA,TGTGCCAGCAAACTAAGCGGGGGTGGCGATACGCAGTATTTT,CASKLSGGGDTQYF
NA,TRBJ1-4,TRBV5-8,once,TGTGCCAGCGACTACGGGAGAGGGGACGAAAAACTGTTTTTT,CASDYGRGDEKLFF
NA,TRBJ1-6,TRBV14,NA,TGTGCCAGCAGCCAATCGGAGTTCACCCTCCACTTT,CASSQSEFTLHF
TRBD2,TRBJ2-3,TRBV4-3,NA,TGCGCCAGCAGCCAAGCGACTAGCGGGGGGGTAGTAGCAGATACGCAGTATTTT,CASSQATSGGVVADTQYF
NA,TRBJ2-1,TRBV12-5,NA,TGTGCTAGTGGTTTGGCCTACAATGAGCAGTTCTTC,CASGLAYNEQFF
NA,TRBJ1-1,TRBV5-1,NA,TGCGCCAGCAGCTTGGAGAGGCCCTATGAAGCTTTCTTT,CASSLERPYEAFF
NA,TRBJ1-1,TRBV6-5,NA,TGTGCCAGCAGTTGGACTGTACTGGACACTGAAGCTTTCTTT,CASSWTVLDTEAFF